This passage covers 22 T cell receptor beta chains from one sample sequenced in a study of blood T cell repertoires in COVID-19. Using immunoSEQ multiplex PCR, the repertoire was profiled, and TCRdb retains in-frame clones only, with some absent. This table has 390,000 or so clones, 70% to 90% appearing once. Sequencing was performed on peripheral blood. These receptors were obtained from a woman aged 30 to 39 with COVID-19, enrolled during active disease.

V and J are TRBV19 and TRBJ2-5, with 9 nucleotides matching TRBD1. In germline, CDR1 is LNHDA, CDR2 SQIVND (reference sequence). The CDR3 sequence is 15 residues long. Trimming took 5 bases from V and 5 from J; bases not matched to a gene: 9. The CDR3: CASSSGQGQWETQYF. In DNA, the CDR3 is TGTGCCAGTAGTTCCGGACAGGGGCAATGGGAGACCCAGTACTTC.

The CDR3 loop is CASSIRTSGYEQYF. CDR3 nucleotides: TGTGCCAGTAGTATTCGGACTAGCGGATACGAGCAGTACTTC. This sequence joins TRBV19 and TRBJ2-7; TRBD2 agrees at 10 bases. The germline gives CDR1 LNHDA, CDR2 SQIVND (reference sequence). Trimming at V came to 3 bases and at J to 4 bases, leaving 3 bases not matched to a gene. CDR3 size: 14 residues.

CDR3: CASSSGTSGRGNEQFF. The CDR3 DNA follows: TGCGCCAGCAGCTCCGGGACTAGCGGGAGAGGCAATGAGCAGTTCTTC. The chain is built from TRBV5-1 and TRBJ2-1, with 14 bases matching TRBD2. This CDR3 comprises 16 residues. J lost 6 bases, V lost 3 bases, and 5 bases had no gene match. Germline V gene sequence: CDR1 SGHRS, CDR2 YFSETQ.

The CDR3 region is CASSFRPGGFDEQFF. For the CDR3, the DNA is TGCGCCAGCAGCTTCCGGCCAGGGGGCTTTGATGAGCAGTTCTTC. The chain has TRBV5-1 and TRBJ2-1, with 8 bases matching TRBD1. Germline CDR1 and CDR2: SGHRS and YFSETQ. The CDR3 contains 15 residues. The V and J ends lost 2 bases and 8 bases, in that order; junction bases with no gene match: 9.

The chain recombines TRBV5-6 with TRBJ1-4; D call uncertain. The CDR3 is made up of 14 amino acids. Germline V lookup: CDR1 SGHDT, CDR2 YYEEEE. Trimming removed 4 bases at V and 6 bases at J, with 13 bases between. The CDR3, as DNA: TGTGCCAGCAGCCCTCGGAGTATGGATGAAAAACTGTTTTTT. Translated: CASSPRSMDEKLFF. Full variable domain (rest looked up from reference TRBV5-6 and TRBJ1-4): DAGVTQSPTHLIKTRGQQVTLRCSPKSGHDTVSWYQQALGQGPQFIFQYYEEEERQRGNFPDRFSGHQFPNYSSELNVNALLLGDSALYLCASSPRSMDEKLFFGSGTQLSVL.

V gene TRBV4-3 combines with J gene TRBJ1-3; D is unclear. CDR3 length: 17 amino acids. Germline CDR1 is LGHNA and CDR2 is YSLEER. Trimming took 0 bases from V and 0 from J, leaving 12 bases between them. The CDR3 sequence is CASSQDSGRISGNTIYF. The CDR3 DNA follows: TGCGCCAGCAGCCAAGATTCTGGCAGAATCTCTGGAAACACCATATATTTT.

The rearrangement joins TRBV21-1 to TRBJ1-5; the table names TRBD1, a call not compared with the DNA. TRBV21-1 constitutes a pseudogene. The CDR3 runs to 14 residues. The CDR3 loop reads CASSRGQGAAPQHF. In DNA, the CDR3 is TGTGCCAGCAGCAGGGGACAGGGAGCTGCGCCCCAGCATTTT.

CDR3 DNA: TGCGCCAGCACCTACAGGGTAGGGGAGACCCAGTACTTC. Translating gives CASTYRVGETQYF. This sequence joins TRBV5-1 and TRBJ2-5; weak D call: TRBD1 (6 bases). The CDR3 has 13 amino acids. Trimming took off 6 bases at V and 5 bases at J, with 14 bases between the two ends. The germline gives CDR1 SGHRS, CDR2 YFSETQ.

This clone was observed a few times. The J gene is TRBJ1-1, the V gene TRBV27, with D unclear. Trimming pared 6 bases from V and 5 bases from J, leaving 16 bases between. There are 14 residues in the CDR3. The germline V gene encodes CDR1 MNHEY and CDR2 SMNVEV (reference sequence). Here the CDR3 DNA reads TGTGCCAGCAGGGCCCTCGGGAGGGCAACTGAAGCTTTCTTT. Its translation: CASRALGRATEAFF.

The J gene is TRBJ1-1, the V gene TRBV19; maybe TRBD1 (6 bases). The CDR3 has 16 amino acids. CDR1 and CDR2 from the germline V gene are LNHDA and SQIVND (reference sequence). With 4 bases removed from V and 4 bases from J, the gap between germline ends came to 19 bases. The CDR3 DNA reads TGTGCCAGTAGTAAGCGAATAGGGGGTGCTGGCACTGAAGCTTTCTTT. Translation: CASSKRIGGAGTEAFF.

The chain combines TRBV7-2 with TRBJ1-1; the D is unclear. Trimming pared 0 bases from V and 1 base from J, leaving 3 bases between. Germline V gene lookup returns CDR1 SGHTA and CDR2 FQGNSA. This CDR3 has 13 amino acids. The CDR3 nucleotides are TGTGCCAGCAGCTTAGCGCGGAACACTGAAGCTTTCTTT. Translated: CASSLARNTEAFF.

This clone was found once. The chain uses TRBV28 and TRBJ2-7; 10 positions agree with TRBD1. V lost 1 base and J lost 3; bases outside the gene matches: 6. The CDR3 extends over 16 amino acids. The germline V gene has CDR1 MDHEN and CDR2 SYDVKM. The CDR3 loop is CASSLYGTGAFYEQYF. Here the CDR3 DNA reads TGTGCCAGCAGTTTATATGGGACAGGGGCTTTCTACGAGCAGTACTTC.

DNA for the CDR3: TGTGCCAGCAGTCCAATCTATCGGGGTACAGTCACAACTAATGAAAAACTGTTTTTT. Translated, it gives CASSPIYRGTVTTNEKLFF. The rearrangement uses TRBV28 and TRBJ1-4; D gene unclear. The germline V and J ends were trimmed by 5 bases and 0 bases, with 22 bases remaining between them. The CDR3 consists of 19 residues. CDR1 is MDHEN and CDR2 is SYDVKM in the germline V gene.

J is TRBJ2-2 and V is TRBV11-3, with D maybe TRBD2 (7 bases). Trimming left V 1 base short and J 13 bases short, with 16 bases between. In germline, CDR1 is SGHNT, CDR2 YENEEA. The CDR3 runs to 14 residues. The CDR3 loop is CASSLVTIGGRLFF. The CDR3 DNA sequence: TGTGCCAGCAGCTTAGTCACTATCGGGGGGCGGCTGTTTTTT.

CDR3 amino acids: CASRLGQHSYGYTF. The CDR3 nucleotides are TGTGCCAGCAGGCTGGGTCAACACAGCTATGGCTACACCTTC. The V gene is TRBV6-5, the J gene TRBJ1-2; no clear D gene. V lost 6 bases, J lost 4 bases, and 15 bases lay in between. Germline V CDR1 and CDR2: MNHEY, SVGAGI. The CDR3 is 14 residues long.

The J gene is TRBJ2-3, the V gene TRBV7-9; D perhaps matches TRBD2 (5 bases). The germline gives CDR1 SEHNR, CDR2 FQNEAQ (reference sequence). The V end was cut by 5 bases, the J end by 2 bases, with 14 bases between. This CDR3 contains 15 residues. DNA of the CDR3: TGTGCCAGCAGCCGAAGTTCGGACTCCACAGATACGCAGTATTTT. Residues: CASSRSSDSTDTQYF.

This chain connects TRBV7-8 to TRBJ1-2; TRBD1 matches at 9 bases. The V gene end was trimmed by 4 bases and the J gene end by 4 bases; junction bases not matched to a gene: 10. Germline V gene sequence: CDR1 SGHVS, CDR2 FQNEAQ. CDR3 size: 16 residues. The CDR3 DNA sequence: TGTGCCAGCAGCTCGGGCGGGACAGGGAATATCTATGGCTACACCTTC. This gives the protein CASSSGGTGNIYGYTF.

The chain carries TRBV4-3 and TRBJ1-1, with 8 bases identical to TRBD1. This CDR3 comprises 15 residues. J lost 3 bases, V lost 1 base, and 4 bases had no gene match. The germline gives CDR1 LGHNA, CDR2 YSLEER. The CDR3 is CASSQARGRDTEAFF. DNA for the CDR3: TGCGCCAGCAGCCAAGCCAGGGGGCGGGACACTGAAGCTTTCTTT.

This clone occurred a few times. The genes are TRBV6-5 and TRBJ1-1; possibly TRBD1 for D (5 bases). The length of the CDR3 is 13 residues. CDR1 is MNHEY, CDR2 SVGAGI, per germline. Trimming cost V 0 bases and J 4 bases, with 6 bases left between them. The CDR3 nucleotides are TGTGCCAGCAGTTACTCAGGGGCCACTGAAGCTTTCTTT. Translation: CASSYSGATEAFF.

This chain uses TRBV6-5 with TRBJ2-3; 9 nucleotides match TRBD2. V gave up 7 bases and J gave up 6 bases; unmatched junction bases: 8. The CDR3 length is 14 residues. CDR1 is MNHEY, CDR2 SVGAGI, per germline. The CDR3 sequence is CASTRGGGADTQYF. For the CDR3, the DNA is TGTGCCAGCACCCGCGGGGGGGGAGCGGATACGCAGTATTTT.

The CDR3 spells CASSDSGDANTGELFF. CDR3 bases: TGTGCCAGCAGTGACTCAGGGGACGCGAACACCGGGGAGCTGTTTTTT. This chain connects TRBV25-1 to TRBJ2-2, with D possibly being TRBD1 (6 bases). CDR1 MGHDK and CDR2 SYGVNS come from the germline V gene. This CDR3 is built from 16 residues. The V gene lost 3 bases and the J gene lost 0 bases, with 11 bases spanning the gap.

This clone was detected only once. J is TRBJ1-4 and V is TRBV30; D is perhaps TRBD1 (5 bases). This CDR3 contains 11 residues. Germline loops: CDR1 GTSNPN, CDR2 SVGIG (reference sequence). V was pared by 8 bases and J by 6 bases, with 10 bases between. The CDR3 DNA reads as TGTGCCGTTGGAGGGGATGAAAAACTGTTTTTT. It is translated as CAVGGDEKLFF. The full variable domain, in which reference TRBV30 and TRBJ1-4 provide the parts outside the CDR3, is SQTIHQWPATLVQPVGSPLSLECTVEGTSNPNLYWYRQAAGRGLQLLFYSVGIGQISSEVPQNLSASRPQDRQFILSSKKLLLSDSGFYLCAVGGDEKLFFGSGTQLSVL.